This is a list of T cell receptor beta chains from one sample in a study of T cells after yellow fever vaccination. TCRdb ran MiXCR on the 5' RACE reads and lists one entry per CDR3 protein. This table holds hundreds of thousands of distinct CDR3 sequences, approximately 12% found once. The sequences come from PBMCs, collected on the day of the yellow fever booster vaccination. The receptor set was obtained from a man under 40 who received the YFV17D yellow fever vaccine. Each CDR3 is given with its conserved first and last residue. D genes are given only for firm matches. Not every row has a clone size; where given, it reads once, few, many or a size class.

CDR3aa,CDR3nt,j_gene,v_gene,d_gene,abundance
CASSLVAGGPPYEQYF,TGTGCCAGCAGTTTGGTAGCGGGAGGGCCCCCCTACGAGCAGTACTTC,TRBJ2-7,TRBV12-3/TRBV12-4,TRBD2,NA
CASAPETGSTEAFF,TGTGCCAGCGCCCCGGAGACAGGGAGCACTGAAGCTTTCTTT,TRBJ1-1,TRBV27,TRBD1,NA
CASSQGGTAYYEQYF,TGTGCCAGCAGCCAAGGAGGGACAGCCTACTACGAGCAGTACTTC,TRBJ2-7,TRBV3-1,TRBD1,NA
CASSNRGVSTEAFF,TGTGCCAGCAGTAACAGGGGAGTCAGCACTGAAGCTTTCTTT,TRBJ1-1,TRBV12-3/TRBV12-4,TRBD1,NA
CASNTGWEVTEAFF,TGTGCCAGCAATACCGGGTGGGAGGTCACTGAAGCTTTCTTT,TRBJ1-1,TRBV12-3/TRBV12-4,NA,NA
CASSPPGTLTGELFF,TGTGCCAGCTCACCACCCGGAACCCTTACCGGGGAGCTGTTTTTT,TRBJ2-2,TRBV18,NA,few
CASSRGQGGEKLFF,TGTGCCAGCTCACGGGGACAGGGTGGTGAAAAACTGTTTTTT,TRBJ1-4,TRBV18,TRBD1,few
CASRYTGQGSTDTQYF,TGTGCCAGCAGGTATACGGGACAGGGGAGCACAGATACGCAGTATTTT,TRBJ2-3,TRBV7-9,TRBD1,NA
CASTQGLQETQYF,TGTGCCAGCACCCAAGGGCTACAAGAGACCCAGTACTTC,TRBJ2-5,TRBV12-3/TRBV12-4,NA,many
CASSLVGSGSTDTQYF,TGTGCCAGCAGCTTAGTGGGTAGCGGAAGCACAGATACGCAGTATTTT,TRBJ2-3,TRBV7-2,NA,NA
CSVVPGTPGSGRTQYF,TGCAGCGTTGTACCCGGGACTCCCGGGAGTGGTAGGACCCAGTACTTC,TRBJ2-5,TRBV29-1,NA,NA
CASSFSVSSYNEQFF,TGCGCCAGCAGCTTCAGCGTGAGCTCCTACAATGAGCAGTTCTTC,TRBJ2-1,TRBV5-1,NA,many
CASSPSRGRKETQYF,TGTGCCAGCAGCCCCTCGCGGGGCAGGAAAGAGACCCAGTACTTC,TRBJ2-5,TRBV9,NA,few
CASSTDRGFREQYF,TGTGCCAGCAGCACGGACAGGGGGTTTCGCGAGCAGTACTTC,TRBJ2-7,TRBV28,TRBD1,few
CSAQTGSYEQYF,TGCAGTGCCCAGACAGGGTCCTACGAGCAGTACTTC,TRBJ2-7,TRBV20-1,TRBD1,many
CSATADYGYTF,TGCAGTGCTACCGCAGACTATGGCTACACCTTC,TRBJ1-2,TRBV20-1,NA,many
CAISVGKGGQPQHF,TGTGCCATCAGTGTTGGAAAGGGGGGTCAGCCCCAGCATTTT,TRBJ1-5,TRBV10-3,NA,few
CASSFPRYEQFF,TGTGCCAGCAGCTTTCCCCGGTATGAGCAGTTCTTC,TRBJ2-1,TRBV11-2,NA,few
CASSLDGSSYNEQFF,TGCGCCAGCAGCTTGGACGGGAGCTCCTACAATGAGCAGTTCTTC,TRBJ2-1,TRBV5-1,NA,many
CASSLGSGVTYEQYF,TGTGCCAGCAGCTTAGGGTCCGGAGTCACCTACGAGCAGTACTTC,TRBJ2-7,TRBV7-9,NA,few
CATSRDTLGGSTDTQYF,TGTGCCACCAGCAGAGATACCCTTGGCGGTAGCACAGATACGCAGTATTTT,TRBJ2-3,TRBV15,NA,NA
CASSSGLGLTDTQYF,TGTGCCAGCAGCTCTGGACTAGGGTTGACAGATACGCAGTATTTT,TRBJ2-3,TRBV7-2,TRBD2,few
CSVGTGANEAFF,TGCAGCGTTGGAACAGGGGCGAATGAAGCTTTCTTT,TRBJ1-1,TRBV29-1,TRBD1,many
CASSPRGNSYNEQFF,TGTGCCAGCAGCCCCCGGGGGAATTCCTACAATGAGCAGTTCTTC,TRBJ2-1,TRBV4-2,NA,few
CASSRRQGSGEQFF,TGTGCCAGCAGCCGAAGACAGGGGTCCGGTGAGCAGTTCTTC,TRBJ2-1,TRBV12-3/TRBV12-4,TRBD1,many
CAILSPSDNEQFF,TGTGCCATCCTCTCTCCCTCGGACAATGAGCAGTTCTTC,TRBJ2-1,TRBV6-1,NA,few
CSAITGRFSEQYF,TGCAGTGCCATCACAGGGAGATTCTCCGAGCAGTACTTC,TRBJ2-7,TRBV20-1,NA,NA
CSARDLDSASSEQYF,TGCAGTGCTAGAGATTTGGACAGTGCCTCTAGTGAGCAGTACTTC,TRBJ2-7,TRBV20-1,NA,NA
CASSLNWAGVSEQYF,TGTGCCAGCAGCTTGAATTGGGCGGGAGTGTCCGAGCAGTACTTC,TRBJ2-7,TRBV5-4,TRBD2,NA
CASTDRAGGFGEQFF,TGTGCCAGCACCGACCGGGCAGGGGGCTTCGGTGAGCAGTTCTTC,TRBJ2-1,TRBV12-3/TRBV12-4,TRBD1,NA
CASSQETPGTVLHSPLHF,TGCGCCAGCAGCCAGGAGACCCCCGGGACAGTCCTACATTCACCCCTCCACTTT,TRBJ1-6,TRBV4-3,TRBD1,NA
CASSKTGHSSYEQYF,TGTGCCAGCAGTAAAACGGGACATAGCTCCTACGAGCAGTACTTC,TRBJ2-7,TRBV27,NA,NA
CASSRTSGRVGAQYF,TGTGCCAGCAGTAGGACTAGCGGGAGGGTAGGGGCGCAGTATTTT,TRBJ2-3,TRBV7-2,TRBD2,NA
CSVGVTSGSRELFF,TGCAGCGTTGGGGTGACTAGCGGGAGCCGGGAGCTGTTTTTT,TRBJ2-2,TRBV29-1,TRBD2,many
CASSSLVFNEQFF,TGTGCCAGCAGTTCCCTAGTTTTCAATGAGCAGTTCTTC,TRBJ2-1,TRBV6-2/TRBV6-3,NA,NA
CASSQGIGTGELFF,TGTGCCAGCAGCCAGGGAATTGGGACCGGGGAGCTGTTTTTT,TRBJ2-2,TRBV3-1,NA,NA
CASSDPGTSSDTQYF,TGTGCCAGCAGCGACCCCGGGACTAGCTCGGATACGCAGTATTTT,TRBJ2-3,TRBV9,TRBD2,NA